This TCR beta chain was sequenced in a study of blood T cell repertoires in COVID-19. Study as a whole: There were acute and convalescent COVID-19 samples, and they came from the United States, Italy and Spain. Nucleic acid was either cDNA or gDNA, and it came from T cells, B-cell-depleted T cells, or PBMCs.

V dropped 1 base and J dropped 4 bases, with 7 bases sitting between them. Per germline, CDR1 MDHEN and CDR2 SYDVKM. This CDR3 has 13 amino acids. As originally analysed: Nucleated cell number was recorded as an estimate derived from reference gene primer amplification. Sequencing was performed with immunoSEQ multiplex PCR; in TCRdb, only in-frame clones are kept and a portion is missing. V and J calls and clone size are those listed in that table; D and trimming were worked out from the DNA. The sample includes 45,000 to 65,000 clones, nearly 90% of them seen just once. The chain links TRBV28 to TRBJ2-5, with D uncertain. Specimen: peripheral blood. The sequence was collected from a man older than 75 with active or convalescent COVID-19. CDR3 in amino acids: CASSLYLGETQYF. In DNA, the CDR3 is TGTGCCAGCAGTTTATACCTAGGAGAGACCCAGTACTTC.